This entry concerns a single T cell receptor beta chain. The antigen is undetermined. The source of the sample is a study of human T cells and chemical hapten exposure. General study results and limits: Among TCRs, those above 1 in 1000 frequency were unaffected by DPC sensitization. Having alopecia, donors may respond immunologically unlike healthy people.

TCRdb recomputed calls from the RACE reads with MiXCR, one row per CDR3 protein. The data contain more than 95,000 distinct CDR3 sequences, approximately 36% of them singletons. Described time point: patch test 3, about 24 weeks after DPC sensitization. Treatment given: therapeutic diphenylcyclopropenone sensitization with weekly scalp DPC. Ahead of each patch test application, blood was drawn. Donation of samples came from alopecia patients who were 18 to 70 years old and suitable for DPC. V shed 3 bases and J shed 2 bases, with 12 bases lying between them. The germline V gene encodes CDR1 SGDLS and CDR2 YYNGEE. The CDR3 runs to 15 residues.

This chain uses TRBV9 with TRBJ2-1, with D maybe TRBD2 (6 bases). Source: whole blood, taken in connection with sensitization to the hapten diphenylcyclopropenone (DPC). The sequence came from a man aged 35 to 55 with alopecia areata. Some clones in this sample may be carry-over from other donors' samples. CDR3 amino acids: CASSEEGTTYNEQFF. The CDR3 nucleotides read TGTGCCAGCAGCGAGGAGGGCACGACCTACAATGAGCAGTTCTTC.